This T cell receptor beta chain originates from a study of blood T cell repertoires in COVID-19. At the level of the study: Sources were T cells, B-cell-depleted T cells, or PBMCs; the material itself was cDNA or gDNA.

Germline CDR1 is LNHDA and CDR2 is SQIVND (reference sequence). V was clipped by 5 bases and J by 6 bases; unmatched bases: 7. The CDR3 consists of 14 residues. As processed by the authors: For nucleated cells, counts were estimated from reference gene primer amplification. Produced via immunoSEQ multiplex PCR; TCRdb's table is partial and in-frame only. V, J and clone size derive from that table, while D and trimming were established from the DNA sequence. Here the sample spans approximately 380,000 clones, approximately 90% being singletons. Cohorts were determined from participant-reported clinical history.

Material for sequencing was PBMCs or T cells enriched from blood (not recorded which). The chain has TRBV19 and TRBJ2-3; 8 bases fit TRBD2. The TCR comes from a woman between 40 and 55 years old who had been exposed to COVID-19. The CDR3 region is CASSRGGIGDTQYF. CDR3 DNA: TGTGCCAGTAGTCGGGGGGGGATTGGGGATACGCAGTATTTT. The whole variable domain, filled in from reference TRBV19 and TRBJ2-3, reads DGGITQSPKYLFRKEGQNVTLSCEQNLNHDAMYWYRQDPGQGLRLIYYSQIVNDFQKGDIAEGYSVSREKKESFPLTVTSAQKNPTAFYLCASSRGGIGDTQYFGPGTRLTVL.